These 32 T cell receptor beta chains originate from one sample sequenced in a study of blood T cell repertoires in COVID-19. Here immunoSEQ multiplex PCR was the method, and the copy in TCRdb shows in-frame clones only, minus some. The repertoire has a few hundred thousand clones, 85% to 90% of them found once; the top ten carry about 2.2%. Input material: PBMCs or T cells enriched from blood (not recorded which). The receptor set was obtained from a woman younger than 30 who had recovered from COVID-19.

The rearrangement joins TRBV9 to TRBJ2-7; TRBD1 is a possible D gene (6 bases). The CDR3 runs to 13 residues. The V end lost 0 bases, the J end lost 6 bases, and 10 bases lay between the germline ends. Germline V gives CDR1 SGDLS, CDR2 YYNGEE. The CDR3 DNA follows: TGTGCCAGCAGCGTAGAAGGGGGTGCCGAGCAGTACTTC. Translation gives CASSVEGGAEQYF.

The rearrangement uses TRBV10-3 and TRBJ2-2; D is possibly TRBD2 (5 bases). Per germline, CDR1 ENHRY and CDR2 SYGVKD. CDR3 length: 14 residues. V dropped 0 bases and J dropped 5 bases, with 7 bases sitting between them. Written as DNA, the CDR3 is TGTGCCATCAGTGAGTCACCGGGAACCGGGGAGCTGTTTTTT. Protein: CAISESPGTGELFF.

This clone was found a few times. The V gene is TRBV7-9, the J gene TRBJ1-2, with a possible D match to TRBD1 (5 bases). V was clipped by 5 bases and J by 1 base, with 14 bases between them. The CDR3 totals 15 residues. Per germline, CDR1 SEHNR and CDR2 FQNEAQ (reference sequence). As DNA, the CDR3 is TGTGCCAGCAGCCTTACCGGGGGGATTAACTATGGCTACACCTTC. It yields the protein CASSLTGGINYGYTF.

Only one count was recorded for this clone. Here the CDR3 reads CASSVVAGTYEQYF. The CDR3 DNA reads as TGTGCCAGCAGCGTAGTGGCAGGCACGTACGAGCAGTACTTC. V is TRBV9 and J is TRBJ2-7; no clear D. The CDR3 loop spans 14 amino acids. Trimming left V 0 bases short and J 4 bases short, with 11 bases between. CDR1 and CDR2 from the germline V gene are SGDLS and YYNGEE.

The V gene is TRBV7-8, the J gene TRBJ2-1, with D possibly matching TRBD2 (6 bases). Trimming took off 6 bases at V and 3 bases at J, with 18 bases between the two ends. The germline gives CDR1 SGHVS, CDR2 FQNEAQ. CDR3 size: 16 residues. CDR3 protein: CASRDRRGTIYNEQFF. The CDR3 bases are TGTGCCAGCAGAGACCGACGGGGGACCATCTACAATGAGCAGTTCTTC.

CDR3 amino acids: CASSQDQGGNEREKLFF. CDR3 sequence (DNA): TGTGCCAGCAGCCAAGATCAGGGAGGGAATGAGAGAGAAAAACTGTTTTTT. This chain joins TRBV3-1 (or the pseudogene TRBV3-2) and TRBJ1-4; possibly TRBD1 for D (5 bases). The CDR3 spans 17 residues. Germline values: CDR1 LGHDT, CDR2 YNNKEL (reference sequence). Trimming took off 0 bases at V and 8 bases at J, with 19 bases between the two ends.

The V call is TRBV20-1, the J call TRBJ2-7; the match to TRBD1 covers 7 bases. The CDR3 extends over 11 amino acids. V lost 6 bases, J lost 6 bases, and 5 bases stayed unmatched. Germline V gene sequence: CDR1 DFQATT, CDR2 SNEGSKA (reference sequence). In nucleotides, the CDR3 is TGCAGTGCAAAGACAGGGCTCGAGCAGTACTTC. Its translation is CSAKTGLEQYF.

The chain couples TRBV5-4 to TRBJ2-1, with a tentative D call TRBD1 (7 bases). V shed 4 bases and J shed 6 bases, with 11 bases lying between them. Germline V gives CDR1 SGHNT, CDR2 YYREEE (reference sequence). The CDR3 has 13 residues. The CDR3 loop is CASSAGQINEQFF. In DNA, the CDR3 is TGTGCCAGCAGCGCGGGACAGATCAATGAGCAGTTCTTC.

The CDR3 coding sequence is TGTGCCAGCAGCCAAGTTCTGAGGGGGGGCGGGAATGAGCAGTTCTTC. Translating gives CASSQVLRGGGNEQFF. J is TRBJ2-1 and V is TRBV3-1 (or the pseudogene TRBV3-2), with TRBD2 as a possible D gene (7 bases). The CDR3 has 16 amino acids. Trimming cost V 1 base and J 7 bases, with 17 bases left between them. The germline CDR1 and CDR2 sequences are LGHDT and YNNKEL (reference sequence).

The rearrangement uses TRBV3-1 (or the pseudogene TRBV3-2) and TRBJ2-1, with D perhaps matching TRBD2 (6 bases). Trimming left V 6 bases short and J 9 bases short, with 9 bases between. Germline V lookup: CDR1 LGHDT, CDR2 YNNKEL (reference sequence). CDR3 size: 11 residues. The CDR3 bases are TGTGCCAGCAGGAAGGGAGGTGAGCAGTTCTTC. Translating gives CASRKGGEQFF.

The gene calls are TRBV20-1 and TRBJ2-7; perhaps TRBD1 as D (5 bases). Germline values: CDR1 DFQATT, CDR2 SNEGSKA (reference sequence). With 7 bases removed from V and 7 bases from J, the gap between germline ends came to 14 bases. The CDR3 is made up of 11 amino acids. CDR3 residues: CSGKTAIEQYF. The DNA of the CDR3 is TGCAGTGGAAAGACAGCTATTGAGCAGTACTTC.

The rearrangement joins TRBV3-1 (or the pseudogene TRBV3-2) to TRBJ2-2; 10 bases line up with TRBD2. V shed 1 base, J shed 4 bases, and the junction held 0 bases outside the gene matches. Germline-derived CDR1 and CDR2 are LGHDT and YNNKEL (reference sequence). The CDR3 runs to 15 residues. CDR3: CASSQGLAGTGELFF. CDR3 coding DNA: TGTGCCAGCAGCCAAGGACTAGCGGGCACCGGGGAGCTGTTTTTT.

About this clone itself: One end of the junction is discordant with germline, which a read error may explain. The chain joins TRBV7-3 to TRBJ1-5; possibly TRBD1 for D (6 bases). The CDR3 covers 14 residues. Germline CDR1 SGHTA, CDR2 FQGTGA. CDR3 nucleotide sequence: TGTGCCAGCAGCTTAAAGGACAGCAAACAGCCCCAGCATTTT. Translation gives CASSLKDSKQPQHF. Drawing the rest from reference TRBV7-3 and TRBJ1-5, the complete variable domain is GAGVSQTPSNKVTEKGKYVELRCDPISGHTALYWYRQSLGQGPEFLIYFQGTGAADDSGLPNDRFFAVRPEGSVSTLKIQRTERGDSAVYLCASSLKDSKQPQHFGDGTRLSIL.

V gene TRBV9 combines with J gene TRBJ2-7, with 9 bases that match TRBD1. The CDR3 has 14 residues. Germline CDR1 reads SGDLS; CDR2 reads YYNGEE. The trim removed 4 bases at V and 1 base at J, leaving 3 bases unmatched. This CDR3 reads CASSMGTGSYEQYF. The CDR3 DNA sequence: TGTGCCAGCAGCATGGGGACAGGGTCCTACGAGCAGTACTTC.

The CDR3 loop is CASSGQGRETQYF. The CDR3 DNA is TGTGCCAGCAGTGGACAGGGTCGAGAGACCCAGTACTTC. The V call is TRBV27, the J call TRBJ2-5, with 8 bases matching TRBD1. This CDR3 region has 13 residues. From germline, CDR1 is MNHEY and CDR2 SMNVEV (reference sequence). V lost 5 bases, J lost 4 bases, and 3 bases stayed unmatched.

The chain employs TRBV5-1 and TRBJ2-5; TRBD1 matches 8 bases. The CDR3 length is 18 residues. Germline CDR1 reads SGHRS; CDR2 reads YFSETQ. V gave up 0 bases and J gave up 4 bases; unmatched junction bases: 14. CDR3 in DNA: TGCGCCAGCAGCTTGGAAAAAGACCCGACAGGGGCCCTAGAGACCCAGTACTTC. It encodes CASSLEKDPTGALETQYF.

For this clone: Different DNA sequences within this sample yield the same CDR3. This chain uses TRBV5-1 with TRBJ2-1; no definite D call. Trimming removed 0 bases at V and 0 bases at J, with 10 bases between. Germline assignment: CDR1 SGHRS and CDR2 YFSETQ. The CDR3 is 16 amino acids. The CDR3 region has the DNA TGCGCCAGCAGCTTGGTTGCGGTAAGCTCCTACAATGAGCAGTTCTTC. Encoded protein: CASSLVAVSSYNEQFF.

This chain joins TRBV5-6 and TRBJ1-6; 7 bases are a match to TRBD1. Germline loops: CDR1 SGHDT, CDR2 YYEEEE. CDR3 length: 15 residues. Unmatched junction bases numbered 4, after V lost 2 bases and J lost 5 bases. The CDR3 is CASSFRQGNNSPLHF. In DNA form, the CDR3 reads TGTGCCAGCAGCTTTCGACAGGGCAATAATTCACCCCTCCACTTT.

This clone has just one count. The chain couples TRBV12-3 or TRBV12-4 to TRBJ2-7; D is undetermined. Trimming removed 0 bases at V and 4 bases at J, with 7 bases between. CDR3 length equals 13 residues. The CDR3 DNA sequence: TGTGCCAGCAGTTTAGCGCGTTTATACGAGCAGTACTTC. Translating it yields CASSLARLYEQYF.

This chain joins TRBV5-1 and TRBJ2-1; tentative D call: TRBD1 (6 bases). The CDR3 runs to 15 residues. Trimming shortened V by 5 bases and J by 1 base, and 13 bases separated the two germline ends. In germline, CDR1 is SGHRS, CDR2 YFSETQ. The CDR3 DNA follows: TGCGCCAGCAGTTCTGGGACAACATCCTACAATGAGCAGTTCTTC. It encodes CASSSGTTSYNEQFF.

The V and J genes are TRBV10-3 and TRBJ2-7; no clear D gene. From germline, CDR1 is ENHRY and CDR2 SYGVKD. V was trimmed by 0 bases and J by 0 bases, leaving 9 bases between them. The CDR3 extends over 15 amino acids. CDR3 bases: TGTGCCATCAGTGAGTCCAGTACAGTCTCCTACGAGCAGTACTTC. Its protein product is CAISESSTVSYEQYF.

The chain joins TRBV5-1 to TRBJ1-1, with 7 bases fitting TRBD1. CDR3 size: 14 residues. Germline V gene lookup returns CDR1 SGHRS and CDR2 YFSETQ. The trim removed 1 base at V and 6 bases at J, leaving 6 bases unmatched. Here the CDR3 DNA reads TGCGCCAGCAGCTTGCGGACAGGAGGCGCTGAAGCTTTCTTT. It yields the protein CASSLRTGGAEAFF.

J is TRBJ1-1 and V is TRBV12-1. TRBV12-1 is labeled a pseudogene. This CDR3 comprises 18 residues. The CDR3 is CASSFSSGGPGTDTEAFF. The CDR3 DNA reads as TGTGCCAGCAGCTTTAGCTCGGGGGGCCCCGGGACGGACACTGAAGCTTTCTTT.

CDR3 DNA: TGTGCCTGGAGCCCAGGGTTGAACACTGAAGCTTTCTTT. Translation: CAWSPGLNTEAFF. V gene TRBV30 combines with J gene TRBJ1-1, with D tentatively TRBD1 (5 bases). Per the germline V gene, CDR1 is GTSNPN and CDR2 is SVGIG (reference sequence). The CDR3 spans 13 residues. Trimming pared 3 bases from V and 0 bases from J, leaving 8 bases between.

The chain uses TRBV5-1 and TRBJ2-1; no clear D. The CDR3 totals 14 residues. Trimming shortened V by 0 bases and J by 10 bases, and 14 bases separated the two germline ends. Looked up from germline, CDR1 is SGHRS and CDR2 is YFSETQ. CDR3 in amino acids: CASSLVVSAREQFF. CDR3 nucleotide sequence: TGCGCCAGCAGCTTGGTAGTGAGTGCGAGAGAGCAGTTCTTC.

This chain uses TRBV5-1 with TRBJ2-1, with 9 nucleotides matching TRBD2. With V trimmed by 4 bases and J by 0 bases, 5 bases remained unmatched. Germline CDR1 and CDR2: SGHRS and YFSETQ. The CDR3 has 16 residues. This chain's CDR3 is CASSERGGASYNEQFF. The CDR3 bases are TGCGCCAGCAGCGAGCGCGGGGGGGCCTCCTACAATGAGCAGTTCTTC.

The chain links TRBV5-4 to TRBJ2-6; maybe TRBD1 (5 bases). In germline, CDR1 is SGHNT, CDR2 YYREEE (reference sequence). There are 17 residues in the CDR3. V lost 5 bases, J lost 0 bases, and 15 bases lay in between. CDR3 residues: CASSGPLGDSGANVLTF. In DNA, the CDR3 is TGTGCCAGCAGTGGACCGCTAGGGGACTCTGGGGCCAACGTCCTGACTTTC.

The genes are TRBV19 and TRBJ1-3; 11 positions agree with TRBD1. The length of the CDR3 is 14 residues. Germline assignment: CDR1 LNHDA and CDR2 SQIVND (reference sequence). J gave up 6 bases and V 8 bases, and 6 bases lay outside the gene matches. In DNA, the CDR3 is TGTGCCAGTGAGGACAGGGGGCGTGAAAACACCATATATTTT. It yields the protein CASEDRGRENTIYF.

The chain is built from TRBV6-5 and TRBJ1-2, with D tentatively TRBD1 (5 bases). Trimming shortened V by 8 bases and J by 4 bases, and 11 bases separated the two germline ends. CDR1 and CDR2 (germline): MNHEY, SVGAGI. The CDR3 extends over 12 amino acids. CDR3 coding DNA: TGTGCCAGCGGGGGGAGAGTCTATGGCTACACCTTC. Translated, it gives CASGGRVYGYTF.

V usage is TRBV2 and J usage is TRBJ1-3, with 7 bases matching TRBD1. This CDR3 has 14 residues. Germline CDR1 and CDR2: SNHLY and FYNNEI. Unmatched junction bases numbered 2, after V lost 2 bases and J lost 4 bases. CDR3 DNA sequence: TGTGCCAGCAGTGAACAGGGGGGAGGAAACACCATATATTTT. Amino acid sequence: CASSEQGGGNTIYF.

The chain couples TRBV19 to TRBJ1-5; TRBD1 might be the D (6 bases). The CDR3 covers 14 residues. Per the germline V gene, CDR1 is LNHDA and CDR2 is SQIVND (reference sequence). Between the trimmed V and J ends, which lost 3 bases and 2 bases, there was a span of 8 bases. In DNA, the CDR3 is TGTGCCAGTAGTATGTCAGGGGGCAATCAGCCCCAGCATTTT. Residues: CASSMSGGNQPQHF. Full variable domain (missing parts from reference TRBV19 and TRBJ1-5): DGGITQSPKYLFRKEGQNVTLSCEQNLNHDAMYWYRQDPGQGLRLIYYSQIVNDFQKGDIAEGYSVSREKKESFPLTVTSAQKNPTAFYLCASSMSGGNQPQHFGDGTRLSIL.

The CDR3 DNA follows: TGTGCCAGCAGTCTAGCCAACGGGAGGAACTACGAGCAGTACTTC. Amino acid sequence: CASSLANGRNYEQYF. The gene calls are TRBV6-5 and TRBJ2-7, with TRBD2 matching over 7 bases. The CDR3 covers 15 residues. V lost 5 bases to trimming and J lost 3 bases; unmatched junction nucleotides: 10. In germline, CDR1 is MNHEY, CDR2 SVGAGI.